A selection of T cell receptor beta chains follows, all from one sample in a study of identical twins. A single record per CDR3 protein comes from TCRdb applying MiXCR to the 5' RACE reads. The data show around 670,000 distinct CDR3 sequences, 6% to 6.5% seen once. The sequenced sample consisted of naive T cells sorted from blood. The source of these receptors is a man between 18 and 35 years old in good health. CDR3s include the opening cysteine and the closing phenylalanine or tryptophan. The D gene is left open where the match is weak. The size field is filled for only some rows; it gives once, few, many or a size class.

CDR3 DNA | CDR3 protein | V gene | clone size | J gene | D gene
TGTGCCAGCTCGCAGATAGCGGGATGGACCTACAATGAGCAGTTCTTC | CASSQIAGWTYNEQFF | TRBV27 | many | TRBJ2-1 | TRBD2
TGTGCCAGCAGCCAACGAACAGGGGATGGGGCCAACGTCCTGACTTTC | CASSQRTGDGANVLTF | TRBV14 | few | TRBJ2-6 | TRBD1
TGCAGCGTTGTGCGGCAGGGGGCCTTCTACGAGCAGTACTTC | CSVVRQGAFYEQYF | TRBV29-1 | many | TRBJ2-7 | TRBD1
TGTGCCAGCAGCTCCACCCGTACCGGGACTAGTGGGGATTTTGGGCAGTTCTTC | CASSSTRTGTSGDFGQFF | TRBV11-1 | few | TRBJ2-1 | TRBD2
TGCGCCAGCAGCCAAGACGGGGGGGCGCCTGGCTATGGCTACACCTTC | CASSQDGGAPGYGYTF | TRBV4-1 | few | TRBJ1-2 | -
TGCGCCAGCAGCAGTACCGGGACACAGCGTTCACCCCTCCACTTT | CASSSTGTQRSPLHF | TRBV5-1 | many | TRBJ1-6 | -
TGCAGTGCTAGAATCGTAGCCAAAAACATTCAGTACTTC | CSARIVAKNIQYF | TRBV20-1 | many | TRBJ2-4 | -
TGCAGTGCTAGACAGGGACTAGCGGGAGTTCGAGAGACCCAGTACTTC | CSARQGLAGVRETQYF | TRBV20-1 | many | TRBJ2-5 | TRBD2
TGCAGTGCCCCCAATTTTCCGAACACTGAAGCTTTCTTT | CSAPNFPNTEAFF | TRBV20-1 | many | TRBJ1-1 | -
TGTGCCAGCAGCCTCGTGGCGAGGGGCAACGAGCAGTACTTC | CASSLVARGNEQYF | TRBV7-9 | few | TRBJ2-7 | -
TGTGCCAGCAGAGCGACAGGGTGGTCCCCCTACGAGCAGTACTTC | CASRATGWSPYEQYF | TRBV6-1 | - | TRBJ2-7 | TRBD1
TGCAGTGCAGCCCCCCCAGGGGGGAAGAATTCACCCCTCCACTTT | CSAAPPGGKNSPLHF | TRBV20-1 | many | TRBJ1-6 | TRBD1
TGTGCCAGCAGCGGGGGGTGGACTGAGCCCCAGCATTTT | CASSGGWTEPQHF | TRBV3-1 | few | TRBJ1-5 | -